In its sample, the clone carrying this TCR beta chain was seen once. The antigen is not known. The table came from immunoSEQ multiplex PCR; TCRdb's copy has only in-frame clones and leaves some out. Of 120,000 or so clones listed, about 83% are singletons. The sample comes from a study of PD-L1 blockade in urothelial cancer. As for the study in general: Starting at some point between 2014 and 2015, patients were given atezolizumab (1,200 mg intravenously every 3 weeks). About 90% of the roughly 30 patients were men whose urothelial cancer was bladder-origin.

V shed 5 bases, J shed 7 bases, and the junction held 11 bases outside the gene matches. The CDR3 sequence is 15 residues long. Germline V gene lookup returns CDR1 SEHNR and CDR2 FQNEAQ (reference sequence). Time point of the sample: peripheral blood 6 weeks after treatment start. Overall study results and limits: Durable-benefit patients had greater expansion of tumor-associated blood clones at 3 weeks.

V gene TRBV7-9 combines with J gene TRBJ1-5; 7 bases agree with TRBD1. Sample: PBMCs, taken around atezolizumab (anti-PD-L1) treatment. The source is a man aged 50 to 59 with urothelial cancer. The CDR3 region is CASSKEGGERQPQHF. DNA for the CDR3: TGTGCCAGCAGCAAAGAAGGGGGCGAGCGGCAGCCCCAGCATTTT.